Below are 8 T cell receptor beta chains sequenced from a single sample in a study of cytomegalovirus exposure and HLA in healthy donors. The PCR used 60 Vbeta and 13 Jbeta primers. The assay was immunoSEQ multiplex PCR, and TCRdb's table has in-frame clones only and misses some. The table has approximately 140,000 clones, roughly four fifths seen once; the top ten hold about 1.8%. The sample consisted of PBMCs. These receptors were taken from a woman in her fifties or sixties in good health and CMV-seronegative.

This chain connects TRBV27 to TRBJ2-7; TRBD2 matches 13 bases. Per germline, CDR1 MNHEY and CDR2 SMNVEV (reference sequence). The CDR3 totals 15 residues. V trimming: 10 bases; J trimming: 3 bases; junction bases outside the gene matches: 9. In DNA form, the CDR3 reads TGTGCCACCCGCTGGACTAGCGGGAGTGGCTACGAGCAGTACGTC. Protein product: CATRWTSGSGYEQYV.

The chain links TRBV6-5 to TRBJ2-7; the D gene is possibly TRBD2 (5 bases). Germline lookup yields CDR1 MNHEY and CDR2 SVGAGI. This CDR3 has 12 residues. V was clipped by 7 bases and J by 6 bases, with 13 bases between them. The DNA of the CDR3 is TGTGCCAGCACCGGACTTTACGGCGAGCAGTACTTC. Translated: CASTGLYGEQYF.

The CDR3 sequence is CASSSLSNQPQHF. For the CDR3, the DNA is TGTGCCAGCAGCTCCCTAAGCAATCAGCCCCAGCATTTT. The rearrangement joins TRBV25-1 to TRBJ1-5; D unresolved. Germline V gives CDR1 MGHDK, CDR2 SYGVNS. V lost 6 bases to trimming and J lost 1 base, with 7 bases between them. The CDR3 has 13 amino acids.

The rearrangement uses TRBV7-7 and TRBJ2-3, with 7 nucleotides matching TRBD1. Germline CDR1 is SSHAT and CDR2 is FNYEAQ (reference sequence). The CDR3 contains 15 residues. Written as DNA, the CDR3 is TGTGCTACCTTAGACCTCGGGACAGTAACAGATACGCAGTATTTT. Protein: CATLDLGTVTDTQYF.

In its sample, this clone was seen a few times. The chain links TRBV5-5 to TRBJ1-4; TRBD1 might be the D (5 bases). This CDR3 comprises 14 residues. Deletions cut 0 bases from V and 8 bases from J, with 11 bases between. Germline values: CDR1 SGHKS, CDR2 YYEKEE (reference sequence). The CDR3 DNA follows: TGTGCCAGCAGCTTGGCAGGGAATGAAGAAAAACTGTTTTTT. Amino acids: CASSLAGNEEKLFF.

The rearrangement joins TRBV5-4 to TRBJ2-1; 8 bases map to TRBD2. The V segment lost 0 bases and the J segment 10 bases; nucleotides outside the gene matches: 3. From germline, CDR1 is SGHNT and CDR2 YYREEE (reference sequence). The length of the CDR3 is 13 residues. CDR3 bases: TGTGCCAGCAGCTTGGGGTTAGCGGGAGAGCAGTTCTTC. It translates to CASSLGLAGEQFF.

J is TRBJ2-7 and V is TRBV9, with 7 bases aligning to TRBD1. Trimming removed 0 bases from V and 2 bases from J; junction bases left unmatched: 8. The CDR3 has 16 amino acids. Germline loops: CDR1 SGDLS, CDR2 YYNGEE. CDR3 sequence: CASSVVPQGPPYEQYF. The CDR3 nucleotides are TGTGCCAGCAGCGTAGTACCACAGGGGCCCCCCTACGAGCAGTACTTC.

The J gene is TRBJ1-2, the V gene TRBV6-1, with 8 nucleotides matching TRBD1. V shed 6 bases and J 1 base; nucleotides not matched to a gene: 4. Per the germline V gene, CDR1 is MNHNS and CDR2 is SASEGT. CDR3 length: 14 amino acids. The CDR3 coding sequence is TGTGCCAGCAGAGACAGGGGTTTTAACTATGGCTACACCTTC. As protein: CASRDRGFNYGYTF.